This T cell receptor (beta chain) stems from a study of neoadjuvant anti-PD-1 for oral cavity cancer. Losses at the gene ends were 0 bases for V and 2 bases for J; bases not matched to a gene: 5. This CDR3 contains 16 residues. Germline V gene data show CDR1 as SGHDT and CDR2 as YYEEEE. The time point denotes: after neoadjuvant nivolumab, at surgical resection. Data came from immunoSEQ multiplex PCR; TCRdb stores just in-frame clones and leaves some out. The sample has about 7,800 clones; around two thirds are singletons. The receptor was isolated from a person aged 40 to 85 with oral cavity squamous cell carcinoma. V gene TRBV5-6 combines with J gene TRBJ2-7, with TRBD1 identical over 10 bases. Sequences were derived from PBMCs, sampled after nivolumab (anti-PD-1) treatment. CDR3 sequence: CASSLAGQGSPYEQYF. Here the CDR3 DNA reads TGTGCCAGCAGCTTGGCGGGACAGGGGAGTCCCTACGAGCAGTACTTC.